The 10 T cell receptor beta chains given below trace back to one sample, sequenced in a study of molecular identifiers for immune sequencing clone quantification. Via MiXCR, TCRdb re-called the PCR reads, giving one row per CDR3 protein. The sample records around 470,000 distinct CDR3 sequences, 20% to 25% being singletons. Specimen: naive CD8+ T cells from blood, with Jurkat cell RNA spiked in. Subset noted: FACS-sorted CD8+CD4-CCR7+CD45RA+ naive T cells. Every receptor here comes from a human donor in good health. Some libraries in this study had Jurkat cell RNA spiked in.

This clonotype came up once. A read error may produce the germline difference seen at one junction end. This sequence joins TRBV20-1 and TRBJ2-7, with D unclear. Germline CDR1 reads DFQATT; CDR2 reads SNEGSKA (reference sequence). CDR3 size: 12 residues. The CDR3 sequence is CSAAPGPYERYF. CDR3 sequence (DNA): TGCAGTGCTGCCCCGGGCCCCTACGAGCGGTACTTC.

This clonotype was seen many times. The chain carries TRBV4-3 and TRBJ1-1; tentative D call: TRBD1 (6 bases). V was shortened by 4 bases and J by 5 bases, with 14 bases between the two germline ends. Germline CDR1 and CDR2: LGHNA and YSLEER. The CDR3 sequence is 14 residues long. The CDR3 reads CASSLWDQGTEAFF. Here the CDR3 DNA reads TGCGCCAGCAGCCTCTGGGATCAGGGGACTGAAGCTTTCTTT.

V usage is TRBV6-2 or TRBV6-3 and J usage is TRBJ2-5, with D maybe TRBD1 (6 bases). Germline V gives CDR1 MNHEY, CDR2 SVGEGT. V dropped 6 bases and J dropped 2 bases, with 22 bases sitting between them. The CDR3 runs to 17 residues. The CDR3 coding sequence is TGTGCCAGCAGGATGAGTGGGACACTCATTAGGCAAGAGACCCAGTACTTC. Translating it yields CASRMSGTLIRQETQYF.

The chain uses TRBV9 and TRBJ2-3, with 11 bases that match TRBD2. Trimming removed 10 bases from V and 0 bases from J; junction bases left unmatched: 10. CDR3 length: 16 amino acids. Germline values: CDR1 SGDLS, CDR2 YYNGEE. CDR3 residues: CAGGGGLAESTDTQYF. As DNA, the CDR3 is TGTGCCGGCGGCGGGGGACTAGCGGAGAGCACAGATACGCAGTATTTT.

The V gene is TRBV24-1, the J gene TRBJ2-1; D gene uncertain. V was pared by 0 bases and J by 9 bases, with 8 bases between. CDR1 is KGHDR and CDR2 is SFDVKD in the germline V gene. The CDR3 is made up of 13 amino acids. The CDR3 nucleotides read TGTGCCACCAGTGATTTGCACGGCGGTGAGCAGTTCTTC. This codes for CATSDLHGGEQFF.

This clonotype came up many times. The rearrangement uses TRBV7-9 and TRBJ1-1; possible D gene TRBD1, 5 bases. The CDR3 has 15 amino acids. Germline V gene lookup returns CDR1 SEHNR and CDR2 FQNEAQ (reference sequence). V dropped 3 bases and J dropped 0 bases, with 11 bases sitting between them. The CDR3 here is CASSLSQGMNTEAFF. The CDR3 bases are TGTGCCAGCAGCTTGTCGCAGGGCATGAACACTGAAGCTTTCTTT.

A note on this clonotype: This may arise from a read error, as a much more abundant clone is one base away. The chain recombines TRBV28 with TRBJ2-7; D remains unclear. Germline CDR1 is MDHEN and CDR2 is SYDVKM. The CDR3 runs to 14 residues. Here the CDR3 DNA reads TGTGCCAGCAGTTTATGGGGCAGGACCTACGGGCAGTACTTC. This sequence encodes CASSLWGRTYGQYF.

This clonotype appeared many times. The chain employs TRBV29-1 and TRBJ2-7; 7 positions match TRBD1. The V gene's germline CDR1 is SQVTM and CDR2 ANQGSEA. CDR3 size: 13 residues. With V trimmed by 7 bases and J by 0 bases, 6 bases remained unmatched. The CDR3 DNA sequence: TGCAGCGCCCTGGACAGGAACTCCTACGAGCAGTACTTC. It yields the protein CSALDRNSYEQYF.

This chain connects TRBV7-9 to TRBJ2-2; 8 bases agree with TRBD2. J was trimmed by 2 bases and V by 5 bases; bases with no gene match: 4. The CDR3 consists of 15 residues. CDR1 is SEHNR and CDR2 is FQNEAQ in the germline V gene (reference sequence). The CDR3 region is CASSLIAGNTGELFF. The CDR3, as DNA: TGTGCCAGCAGCCTGATAGCGGGAAACACCGGGGAGCTGTTTTTT.

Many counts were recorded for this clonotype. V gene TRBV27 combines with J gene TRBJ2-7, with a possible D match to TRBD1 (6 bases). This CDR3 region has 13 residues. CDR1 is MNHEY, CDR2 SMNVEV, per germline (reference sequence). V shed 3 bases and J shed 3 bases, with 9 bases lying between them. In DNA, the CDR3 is TGTGCCAGCAGTTTTCAACAGGGCTACGAGCAGTACTTC. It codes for CASSFQQGYEQYF.